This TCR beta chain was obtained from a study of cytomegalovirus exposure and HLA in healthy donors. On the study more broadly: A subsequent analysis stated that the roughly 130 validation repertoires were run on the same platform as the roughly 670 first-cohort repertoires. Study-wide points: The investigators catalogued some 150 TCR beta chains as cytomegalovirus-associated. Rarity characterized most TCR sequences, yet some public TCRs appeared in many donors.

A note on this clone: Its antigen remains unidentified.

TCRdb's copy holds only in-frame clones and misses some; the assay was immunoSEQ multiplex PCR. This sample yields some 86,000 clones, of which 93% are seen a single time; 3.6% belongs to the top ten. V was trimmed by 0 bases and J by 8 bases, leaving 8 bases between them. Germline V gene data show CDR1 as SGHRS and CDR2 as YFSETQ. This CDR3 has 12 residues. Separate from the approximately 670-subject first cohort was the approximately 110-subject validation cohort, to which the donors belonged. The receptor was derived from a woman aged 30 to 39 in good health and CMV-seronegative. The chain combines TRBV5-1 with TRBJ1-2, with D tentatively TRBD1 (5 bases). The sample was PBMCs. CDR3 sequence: CASSLEGRGYTF. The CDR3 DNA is TGCGCCAGCAGCTTGGAGGGGCGCGGCTACACCTTC. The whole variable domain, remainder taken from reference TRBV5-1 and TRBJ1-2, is KAGVTQTPRYLIKTRGQQVTLSCSPISGHRSVSWYQQTPGQGLQFLFEYFSETQRNKGNFPGRFSGRQFSNSRSEMNVSTLELGDSALYLCASSLEGRGYTFGSGTRLTVV.